One sample yielded the 9 T cell receptor beta chains listed below, sequenced in a study of cytomegalovirus exposure and HLA in healthy donors. The study ran its PCR with 60 Vbeta and 13 Jbeta primers. Profiling relied on immunoSEQ multiplex PCR, and the TCRdb table lists in-frame clones only, not all of them. The sample includes 50,000 or so clones, roughly 81% of them seen just once. The sequencing input was PBMCs. These receptors came from a middle-aged woman in good health and CMV-seropositive.

V and J are TRBV28 and TRBJ2-5; 8 bases match TRBD2. CDR3 length: 12 residues. With 8 bases clipped from V and 5 bases from J, the junction kept 4 bases outside the gene matches. The V gene's germline CDR1 is MDHEN and CDR2 SYDVKM. The CDR3 DNA is TGTGCCAGCCGGGAGGGAGGGGAGACCCAGTACTTC. Translating it yields CASREGGETQYF.

V is TRBV13 and J is TRBJ1-6; 7 bases map to TRBD1. CDR3 length: 14 residues. The junction had 4 bases not matched to a gene; V was cut back by 4 bases and J by 7 bases. The germline CDR1 and CDR2 sequences are PRHDT and FYEKMQ (reference sequence). CDR3 loop: CASSSGTDNSPLHF. The CDR3 DNA is TGTGCCAGCAGCTCCGGGACAGACAATTCACCCCTCCACTTT.

The chain couples TRBV19 to TRBJ1-2, with D possibly being TRBD1 (5 bases). The CDR3 contains 14 residues. Looked up from germline, CDR1 is LNHDA and CDR2 is SQIVND (reference sequence). The V end lost 0 bases, the J end lost 8 bases, and 13 bases lay between the germline ends. CDR3 residues: CASSIDRTMKGYTF. The CDR3 bases are TGTGCCAGTAGTATAGACAGGACAATGAAGGGCTACACCTTC.

The rearrangement uses TRBV29-1 and TRBJ1-2; no definite D call. The CDR3 is 11 amino acids. The germline V gene has CDR1 SQVTM and CDR2 ANQGSEA. V shed 3 bases and J shed 4 bases, with 6 bases lying between them. The CDR3 nucleotides are TGCAGCGTTGATGGCATCTATGGCTACACCTTC. Its translation is CSVDGIYGYTF.

V usage is TRBV6-1 and J usage is TRBJ1-2; 9 bases line up with TRBD1. The CDR3 is made up of 17 amino acids. The V and J ends lost 4 bases and 5 bases, in that order; junction bases with no gene match: 14. Germline CDR1 reads MNHNS; CDR2 reads SASEGT. CDR3 sequence: CASSGRTGAHRSYGYTF. In DNA form, the CDR3 reads TGTGCCAGCAGTGGTCGGACAGGGGCCCATCGATCATATGGCTACACCTTC.

This clone has just one count. CDR3: CASSRQTGENSPLHF. The CDR3 DNA follows: TGTGCCAGCAGCAGACAGACAGGGGAGAATTCACCCCTCCACTTT. The chain recombines TRBV7-2 with TRBJ1-6; TRBD1 matches at 8 bases. V trimming: 5 bases; J trimming: 7 bases; junction bases outside the gene matches: 7. Germline loops: CDR1 SGHTA, CDR2 FQGNSA. The CDR3 spans 15 residues.

The J gene is TRBJ1-2, the V gene TRBV9; 7 nucleotides align to TRBD1. The junction had 8 bases not matched to a gene; V was cut back by 1 base and J by 5 bases. The CDR3 has 15 amino acids. Germline CDR1 reads SGDLS; CDR2 reads YYNGEE. The CDR3 DNA reads TGTGCCAGCAGCGTAAGGGCAGGGGGGCAGTATGGCTACACCTTC. Encoded protein: CASSVRAGGQYGYTF.

The chain uses TRBV7-2 and TRBJ1-5; possible D gene TRBD1, 5 bases. V lost 3 bases, J lost 5 bases, and 8 bases lay in between. The germline CDR1 and CDR2 sequences are SGHTA and FQGNSA. The CDR3 has 13 residues. CDR3 DNA sequence: TGTGCCAGCAGCTTGGGGGGGGATCAGCCCCAGCATTTT. This codes for CASSLGGDQPQHF. The complete variable domain, with remaining parts taken from reference TRBV7-2 and TRBJ1-5, reads GAGVSQSPSNKVTEKGKDVELRCDPISGHTALYWYRQSLGQGLEFLIYFQGNSAPDKSGLPSDRFSAERTGGSVSTLTIQRTQQEDSAVYLCASSLGGDQPQHFGDGTRLSIL.

This clone was counted a few times. The chain is built from TRBV6-6 and TRBJ1-6, with 7 bases that match TRBD1. CDR1 and CDR2 from the germline V gene are MNHNY and SVGAGI (reference sequence). The CDR3 is 15 amino acids. Losses at the gene ends were 6 bases for V and 9 bases for J; bases not matched to a gene: 11. The CDR3 sequence: CASRKTATGLSPLHF. In nucleotides, the CDR3 is TGTGCCAGCAGGAAAACGGCGACAGGGCTTTCACCCCTCCACTTT.